This T cell receptor (beta chain) was profiled in a study of cytomegalovirus exposure and HLA in healthy donors. The V gene's germline CDR1 is MNHNY and CDR2 SVGAGI (reference sequence). V shed 2 bases and J shed 0 bases, with 13 bases lying between them. The CDR3 loop spans 16 amino acids. PCR involved 60 Vbeta and 13 Jbeta primers. Sequencing was performed with immunoSEQ multiplex PCR; in TCRdb, only in-frame clones are kept and a portion is missing. The sample has some 120,000 clones; roughly 82% are singletons. Specimen: PBMCs. This receptor was taken from a young woman in good health and CMV-seronegative. This chain joins TRBV6-6 and TRBJ1-2, with D tentatively TRBD1 (6 bases). CDR3 DNA: TGTGCCAGCAGTTACCCCCAGGGGCGACCTAACTATGGCTACACCTTC. This translates into CASSYPQGRPNYGYTF.